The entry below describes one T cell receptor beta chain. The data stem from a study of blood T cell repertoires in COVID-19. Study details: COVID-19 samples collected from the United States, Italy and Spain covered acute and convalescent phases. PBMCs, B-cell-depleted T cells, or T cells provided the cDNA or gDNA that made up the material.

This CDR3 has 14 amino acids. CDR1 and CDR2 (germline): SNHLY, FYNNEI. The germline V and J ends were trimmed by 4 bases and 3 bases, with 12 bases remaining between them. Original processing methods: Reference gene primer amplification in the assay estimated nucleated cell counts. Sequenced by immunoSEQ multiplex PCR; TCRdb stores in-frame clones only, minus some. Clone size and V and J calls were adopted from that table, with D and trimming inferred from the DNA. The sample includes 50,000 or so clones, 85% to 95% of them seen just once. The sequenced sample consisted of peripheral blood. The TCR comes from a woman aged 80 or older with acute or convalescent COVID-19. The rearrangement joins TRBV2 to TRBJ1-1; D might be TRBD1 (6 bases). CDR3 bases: TGTGCCAGCAGTGGGACAGCCTGGGACACTGAAGCTTTCTTT. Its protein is CASSGTAWDTEAFF. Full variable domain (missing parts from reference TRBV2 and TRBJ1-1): EPEVTQTPSHQVTQMGQEVILRCVPISNHLYFYWYRQILGQKVEFLVSFYNNEISEKSEIFDDQFSVERPDGSNFTLKIRSTKLEDSAMYFCASSGTAWDTEAFFGQGTRLTVV.